A selection of T cell receptor beta chains follows, all from one sample in a study of cytomegalovirus exposure and HLA in healthy donors. Some clones are missing from TCRdb's copy, which holds only in-frame ones; the method was immunoSEQ multiplex PCR. The profile shows roughly 120,000 clones, over 65% of them singletons. Sequences were obtained from PBMCs. The receptors were sampled from a woman in her 30s in good health and CMV-seronegative. The CDR3 runs from the conserved cysteine through the conserved F or W.

>TRBJ1-2|TRBV18
CASSPRGSDGYTF
>TRBJ2-5|TRBV5-1
CASSLGTSGRGETQYF
>TRBJ2-7|TRBV7-9
CASSTQDYYEQYF
>TRBJ1-5|TRBV27
CASTSTGGSNQPQHF
>TRBJ1-1|TRBV30
CAWSMGTGHMNTEAFF
>TRBJ1-2|TRBV5-6
CASSPLQTVYGYTF
>TRBJ1-4|TRBV5-1
CASSLGGRYSDTATNEKLFF
>TRBJ2-1|TRBV7-3
CASRASGGAGEQFF
>TRBJ1-1|TRBV18
CASSPPGVDSMNTEAFF
>TRBJ1-1|TRBV5-6
CASSLGYGRTEAFF
>TRBJ2-1|TRBV6-5
CASSFGRGSYNEQFF
>TRBJ2-7|TRBV10-3
CAISEGTAEQYF
>TRBJ1-2|TRBV4-2
CASSQETGFRGPGYTF
>TRBJ2-7|TRBV6-5
CASSPSLAASYEQYF
>TRBJ2-1|TRBV7-3
CASRPGGTGVNEQFF
>TRBJ1-2|TRBV21-1
CASSKGAF
>TRBJ2-3|TRBV9
CASSVTYTDTQYF